This record concerns one T cell receptor (beta chain) sequence. This specimen comes from a study of blood T cell repertoires in COVID-19. Study information: There were acute and convalescent COVID-19 samples, and they came from the United States, Italy and Spain. Nucleic acid was either cDNA or gDNA, and it came from T cells, B-cell-depleted T cells, or PBMCs.

V lost 4 bases and J lost 3; bases outside the gene matches: 18. This CDR3 has 18 amino acids. Germline-derived CDR1 and CDR2 are SGHVS and FQNEAQ. In the original analysis: Nucleated cell counts were estimated from reference gene primer amplification. Only in-frame clones appear in the TCRdb table, and some are missing; sequencing was by immunoSEQ multiplex PCR. V and J calls and clone size follow that table, whereas D and trimming were derived from the DNA. The sample has around 59,000 clones, 75% to 85% seen once. The TCR sequence derives from a man aged 55 to 70 with acute or convalescent COVID-19. The sample was peripheral blood. This chain uses TRBV7-8 with TRBJ2-7; 7 positions agree with TRBD1. The CDR3 protein is CASSSQTVRQGKNYEQYF. CDR3 nucleotides: TGTGCCAGCAGCTCCCAGACGGTTAGACAGGGCAAAAACTACGAGCAGTACTTC.